A single sample gave rise to the 28 T cell receptor beta chains below, sequenced in a study of CXCR4 blockade with PD-1 therapy in pancreatic cancer. Some clones are missing from TCRdb's copy, which holds only in-frame ones; the method was immunoSEQ multiplex PCR. The data contain around 4,800 clones, around 60% of them seen just once; the ten biggest clones take up about 7%. Sequenced material: tumor tissue. The source of these receptors is a human donor with pancreatic ductal adenocarcinoma.

CDR3 loop: CSASPTPGELFF. The CDR3 region has the DNA TGCAGCGCGAGTCCGACCCCCGGGGAGCTGTTTTTT. The chain links TRBV29-1 to TRBJ2-2; D gene ambiguous. Germline CDR1 is SQVTM and CDR2 is ANQGSEA. The CDR3 loop spans 12 amino acids. Trimming left V 7 bases short and J 6 bases short, with 12 bases between.

J is TRBJ2-1 and V is TRBV23-1, with D perhaps matching TRBD1 (6 bases). TRBV23-1 is an open reading frame whose function is uncertain. The CDR3 is 15 amino acids. V lost 8 bases and J 5 bases, leaving 19 bases between the germline ends. The CDR3 protein is CASSRGGEGDNEQFF. The CDR3 nucleotides are TGCGCCAGCTCAAGAGGGGGAGAAGGTGACAATGAGCAGTTCTTC.

This clone has just a few counts. The junction and the germline gene differ at one end; a read error may be behind it. The chain recombines TRBV6-7 with TRBJ2-7; D remains unclear. TRBV6-7 has ORF status, its function being uncertain. The CDR3 covers 14 residues. The CDR3 here is CASSYSWLTQLWVF. CDR3 bases: TGTGCCAGCAGTTACTCGTGGCTCACTCAGTTGTGGGTCTTC.

The chain carries TRBV6-8 and TRBJ2-7; D may match TRBD1 or TRBD2 (5 bases each). CDR1 and CDR2 (germline): MNHGY, SAAAGT. Trimming took off 5 bases at V and 7 bases at J, with 15 bases between the two ends. CDR3 length: 13 amino acids. CDR3 coding DNA: TGTGCCAGCAGTGACCCTAACAGGAGGGAGCAGTACTTC. Translated, it gives CASSDPNRREQYF.

This chain connects TRBV19 to TRBJ2-1, with 9 bases lining up with TRBD2. The V and J ends lost 7 bases and 1 base, in that order; junction bases with no gene match: 11. CDR1 is LNHDA and CDR2 is SQIVND in the germline V gene (reference sequence). The CDR3 has 17 residues. The CDR3 DNA reads as TGTGCCAGTATTCCAAAGGGGACTAGCATTTCCTACAATGAGCAGTTCTTC. It encodes CASIPKGTSISYNEQFF.

This clone rates as medium-sized. The chain carries TRBV12-5 and TRBJ2-5; 8 nucleotides align to TRBD2. Germline assignment: CDR1 LGHNT and CDR2 FRNRAP. The CDR3 extends over 14 amino acids. Written as DNA, the CDR3 is TGTGCCACCTCAGCCGGGGGGGCTTTAGAGACCCAGTACTTC. It is translated as CATSAGGALETQYF.

This chain joins TRBV6-7 and TRBJ2-7, with D tentatively TRBD1 (5 bases). TRBV6-7 is flagged as an ORF with uncertain function. This CDR3 contains 12 residues. V lost 7 bases, J lost 3 bases, and 10 bases lay in between. CDR3 sequence: CASNQGGYEQYF. CDR3 coding DNA: TGTGCCAGCAACCAGGGTGGCTACGAGCAGTACTTC.

This clone was detected once. The chain combines TRBV30 with TRBJ1-5; D is undetermined. Germline CDR1 and CDR2: GTSNPN and SVGIG (reference sequence). The ends were cut back, 1 base at V and 4 bases at J, with 5 bases in the middle. This CDR3 region has 12 residues. CDR3 sequence: CAWSGANQPQHF. The CDR3 nucleotides are TGTGCCTGGAGTGGGGCTAATCAGCCCCAGCATTTT. The variable domain in full, completed from reference TRBV30 and TRBJ1-5, reads SQTIHQWPATLVQPVGSPLSLECTVEGTSNPNLYWYRQAAGRGLQLLFYSVGIGQISSEVPQNLSASRPQDRQFILSSKKLLLSDSGFYLCAWSGANQPQHFGDGTRLSIL.

This clone appeared a few times. The rearrangement joins TRBV23-1 to TRBJ2-2, with 9 bases that match TRBD2. TRBV23-1 is an open reading frame, and its role is uncertain. J lost 4 bases, V lost 6 bases, and 12 bases had no gene match. This CDR3 has 17 residues. The CDR3 DNA reads TGCGCCAGCAGCCGCTTAATTAGCGGGGGTGGCACCGGGGAGCTGTTTTTT. Its protein is CASSRLISGGGTGELFF.

V usage is TRBV19 and J usage is TRBJ2-1, with 7 bases that match TRBD1. The CDR3 sequence is 14 residues long. Unmatched junction bases numbered 6, after V lost 2 bases and J lost 8 bases. The V gene's germline CDR1 is LNHDA and CDR2 SQIVND (reference sequence). The CDR3 protein is CASSIRTGWDEQFF. DNA for the CDR3: TGTGCCAGTAGTATAAGGACAGGTTGGGATGAGCAGTTCTTC.

There are a few counts of this clone. The chain is built from TRBV28 and TRBJ2-5; possibly TRBD2 for D (6 bases). Trimming left V 6 bases short and J 4 bases short, with 12 bases between. Germline CDR1 is MDHEN and CDR2 is SYDVKM. The CDR3 spans 13 residues. The CDR3 DNA sequence: TGTGCCAGCAGCCCGTCCGGGGGAGAGACCCAGTACTTC. Translation gives CASSPSGGETQYF.

This clone was seen a few times. This chain links TRBV6-8 with TRBJ2-7, with D perhaps TRBD2 (5 bases). Germline CDR1 is MNHGY and CDR2 is SAAAGT. There are 17 residues in the CDR3. The V and J ends lost 0 bases and 7 bases respectively, with 22 bases between them. As DNA, the CDR3 is TGTGCCAGCAGTTACTCGATAGGGCAGGACCTAGCTGATGAGCAGTACTTC. Protein: CASSYSIGQDLADEQYF.

The chain is built from TRBV19 and TRBJ2-2; D could derive from TRBD1 or TRBD2 (5 bases each). Per germline, CDR1 LNHDA and CDR2 SQIVND (reference sequence). V lost 8 bases to trimming and J lost 5 bases, with 15 bases between them. This CDR3 contains 14 residues. The CDR3 region is CASSRGDLTGELFF. CDR3 nucleotides: TGTGCCAGTTCACGGGGCGATCTTACCGGGGAGCTGTTTTTT.

This rearrangement joins TRBV28 to TRBJ1-4, with no clear D. This CDR3 spans 13 amino acids. Germline V CDR1 and CDR2: MDHEN, SYDVKM. Trimming took 9 bases from V and 0 from J, leaving 8 bases between them. The CDR3 DNA sequence: TGTGCCAGTTGGGTTCCAACTAATGAAAAACTGTTTTTT. Its protein is CASWVPTNEKLFF.

The chain employs TRBV4-1 and TRBJ2-3; D is undetermined. The CDR3 contains 15 residues. CDR1 MGHRA and CDR2 YSYEKL come from the germline V gene. Trimming pared 4 bases from V and 6 bases from J, leaving 17 bases between. The CDR3 DNA follows: TGCGCCAGCAGCCGTTCCGTCGAGGCGTTGGATACGCAGTATTTT. Protein product: CASSRSVEALDTQYF.

This clone was observed a handful of times. The chain couples TRBV6-8 to TRBJ2-7; D might be TRBD1 (6 bases). Deletions cut 0 bases from V and 4 bases from J, with 13 bases between. Germline CDR1 MNHGY, CDR2 SAAAGT. The CDR3 spans 15 residues. CDR3 coding DNA: TGTGCCAGCAGTTACTCCGCAGACAGGAGTTACGAGCAGTACTTC. Protein product: CASSYSADRSYEQYF.

A single count supports this clone. Germline is not matched at one junction end, which may reflect a read error. The chain is built from TRBV18 and TRBJ1-1, with 7 bases lining up with TRBD1. The germline V gene has CDR1 KGHSH and CDR2 LQKENI. CDR3 length equals 13 residues. CDR3: CASLGGRNTEAFF. In DNA, the CDR3 is TGTGCCAGCTTAGGGGGCAGGAACACTGAAGCTTTTTTT. Using reference TRBV18 and TRBJ1-1 for the parts outside the CDR3, the full variable domain is NAGVMQNPRHLVRRRGQEARLRCSPMKGHSHVYWYRQLPEEGLKFMVYLQKENIIDESGMPKERFSAEFPKEGPSILRIQQVVRGDSAAYFCASLGGRNTEAFFGQGTRLTVV.

V gene TRBV15 combines with J gene TRBJ1-2; D remains ambiguous. The CDR3 has 14 amino acids. The V gene's germline CDR1 is LNHNV and CDR2 YYDKDF (reference sequence). V lost 0 bases to trimming and J lost 6 bases, with 11 bases between them. The CDR3 sequence: CATSRDGLRDGYTF. CDR3 DNA: TGTGCCACCAGCAGAGACGGATTAAGGGATGGCTACACCTTC.

The gene calls are TRBV30 and TRBJ1-2, with 10 bases that match TRBD1. Germline loops: CDR1 GTSNPN, CDR2 SVGIG (reference sequence). The V gene end was trimmed by 4 bases and the J gene end by 7 bases; junction bases not matched to a gene: 6. The CDR3 totals 13 residues. CDR3 nucleotides: TGTGCCTGGACCCGGGACAGGGGTGGTGGCTACACCTTC. Protein: CAWTRDRGGGYTF.

A few counts support this clone. The gene calls are TRBV28 and TRBJ2-5, with 7 bases that match TRBD1. CDR1 is MDHEN and CDR2 is SYDVKM in the germline V gene. With V trimmed by 6 bases and J by 1 base, 11 bases remained unmatched. CDR3 length: 16 residues. The CDR3 bases are TGTGCCAGCAGGGTTCCCGGGACAGCGCGCCAAGAGACCCAGTACTTC. Residues: CASRVPGTARQETQYF. Full variable domain (outside the CDR3, taken from reference TRBV28 and TRBJ2-5): DVKVTQSSRYLVKRTGEKVFLECVQDMDHENMFWYRQDPGLGLRLIYFSYDVKMKEKGDIPEGYSVSREKKERFSLILESASTNQTSMYLCASRVPGTARQETQYFGPGTRLLVL.

This clone was found once. The chain employs TRBV29-1 and TRBJ2-3, with D perhaps matching TRBD1 (5 bases). This CDR3 comprises 14 residues. The ends were cut back, 5 bases at V and 1 base at J, with 13 bases in the middle. The V gene's germline CDR1 is SQVTM and CDR2 ANQGSEA. This CDR3 is CSVRSWGRTDTQYF. CDR3 coding DNA: TGCAGCGTTCGGTCTTGGGGCCGCACAGATACGCAGTATTTT.

This rearrangement joins TRBV25-1 to TRBJ1-4; TRBD1 might be the D (6 bases). CDR1 is MGHDK, CDR2 SYGVNS, per germline. There are 13 residues in the CDR3. Trimming took 6 bases from V and 8 from J, leaving 13 bases between them. CDR3 sequence: CASRKQGLEKLFF. CDR3 sequence (DNA): TGTGCCAGCAGAAAACAGGGATTGGAAAAACTGTTTTTT.

J is TRBJ1-2 and V is TRBV19; 10 nucleotides match TRBD1. Germline V lookup: CDR1 LNHDA, CDR2 SQIVND (reference sequence). The length of the CDR3 is 14 residues. V shed 3 bases and J 8 bases; nucleotides not matched to a gene: 6. The CDR3 region has the DNA TGTGCCAGTAGTATCGGGACAGGGGCGATCGGCTACACCTTC. This encodes CASSIGTGAIGYTF. The whole variable domain, remainder taken from reference TRBV19 and TRBJ1-2, is DGGITQSPKYLFRKEGQNVTLSCEQNLNHDAMYWYRQDPGQGLRLIYYSQIVNDFQKGDIAEGYSVSREKKESFPLTVTSAQKNPTAFYLCASSIGTGAIGYTFGSGTRLTVV.

The chain couples TRBV28 to TRBJ2-5; tentative D call: TRBD2 (7 bases). The CDR3 length is 15 residues. In germline, CDR1 is MDHEN, CDR2 SYDVKM. V lost 3 bases and J lost 5, with 16 bases in between. The CDR3 here is CASSLMRGQRETQYF. For the CDR3, the DNA is TGTGCCAGCAGTTTGATGCGGGGGCAAAGGGAGACCCAGTACTTC.

This chain connects TRBV2 to TRBJ1-2, with D possibly being TRBD1 (5 bases). In germline, CDR1 is SNHLY, CDR2 FYNNEI. V shed 3 bases and J shed 7 bases, with 9 bases lying between them. This CDR3 contains 12 residues. The CDR3: CASSDIGGGYTF. CDR3 DNA: TGTGCCAGCAGTGATATCGGGGGTGGCTACACCTTC.

The rearrangement joins TRBV11-3 to TRBJ2-5; 7 bases agree with TRBD1. Germline V gives CDR1 SGHNT, CDR2 YENEEA. The CDR3 has 15 residues. The V segment lost 3 bases and the J segment 4 bases; nucleotides outside the gene matches: 8. CDR3 sequence reads: CASSLDRTRGETQYF. The CDR3 DNA follows: TGTGCCAGCAGCTTGGACAGGACCCGGGGAGAGACCCAGTACTTC. The whole variable domain, remainder taken from reference TRBV11-3 and TRBJ2-5, is EAGVVQSPRYKIIEKKQPVAFWCNPISGHNTLYWYLQNLGQGPELLIRYENEEAVDDSQLPKDRFSAERLKGVDSTLKIQPAELGDSAVYLCASSLDRTRGETQYFGPGTRLLVL.

The V and J genes are TRBV19 and TRBJ1-1; D is unclear. CDR1 is LNHDA and CDR2 is SQIVND in the germline V gene (reference sequence). V was cut by 5 bases and J by 0 bases, with 10 bases left in between. The CDR3 covers 14 residues. The CDR3 nucleotides read TGTGCCAGTAGTTATGGCGGAGTGAACACTGAAGCTTTCTTT. This encodes CASSYGGVNTEAFF.

This clone was counted between two and nine times. The chain couples TRBV6-8 to TRBJ2-7, with 8 bases fitting TRBD1. V lost 3 bases and J lost 3; bases outside the gene matches: 4. The germline CDR1 and CDR2 sequences are MNHGY and SAAAGT. The CDR3 contains 14 residues. Here the CDR3 reads CASSYGTGVYEQYF. The CDR3 bases are TGTGCCAGCAGTTATGGGACAGGAGTCTACGAGCAGTACTTC.